These 14 T cell receptor beta chains were sequenced from one sample in a study of immune characterization of retroperitoneal liposarcoma. TCRdb used MiXCR to reprocess the PCR reads, holding one entry per CDR3 protein. The sample includes about 10,000 distinct CDR3 sequences, under 35% seen only once; the top ten take around 9.1%. What was sequenced was tumor tissue. The receptors derive from a male donor with retroperitoneal liposarcoma.

By proportion, this clonotype is medium-sized (0.01 to 0.1%). The V and J genes are TRBV7-2 and TRBJ2-1; the match to TRBD2 covers 9 bases. The end of the DNA is better explained by TRBJ2-7, so the J call may be wrong. Looked up from germline, CDR1 is SGHTA and CDR2 is FQGNSA. This CDR3 contains 15 residues. The CDR3 here is CASSLDSGSYNEQYF. The CDR3 nucleotides read TGTGCCAGCAGCTTAGATAGCGGGAGCTACAATGAGCAGTACTTC.

There are a few counts of this clonotype. The chain uses TRBV6-1 and TRBJ2-3; possible D gene TRBD1, 5 bases. This CDR3 region has 13 residues. V was cut by 6 bases and J by 5 bases, with 12 bases left in between. CDR1 is MNHNS, CDR2 SASEGT, per germline. The CDR3 region is CASRQGFRDTQYF. CDR3 nucleotide sequence: TGTGCCAGCAGGCAGGGCTTTAGAGATACGCAGTATTTT.

This clonotype was detected a few times. This chain connects TRBV27 to TRBJ2-3, with 8 bases fitting TRBD1. The J call could be wrong; TRBJ2-7 is a better fit for the DNA end. CDR1 and CDR2 (germline): MNHEY, SMNVEV (reference sequence). CDR3 size: 16 residues. The CDR3 region has the DNA TGTGCCAGCAGTTTTACTAGACAGGGGAGGACCTACGAGCAGTACTTC. Residues: CASSFTRQGRTYEQYF.

By proportion, this clonotype is medium-sized (0.01 to 0.1%). The chain is built from TRBV12-3 or TRBV12-4 and TRBJ2-1; D is undetermined. V lost 5 bases to trimming and J lost 10 bases, with 15 bases between them. CDR3 length: 13 amino acids. The chain's CDR3 is CASSMDGSYEQFF. The CDR3 DNA is TGTGCCAGCAGTATGGACGGCTCCTACGAGCAGTTCTTC.

V and J are TRBV6-8 and TRBJ1-2; possibly TRBD1 for D (5 bases). Germline V CDR1 and CDR2: MNHGY, SAAAGT. The V end lost 2 bases, the J end lost 7 bases, and 20 bases lay between the germline ends. CDR3 size: 16 residues. CDR3 sequence (DNA): TGTGCCAGCAGTTACGGGGATGTCGGGGCCCCAACTGGCTACACCTTC. Translated, it gives CASSYGDVGAPTGYTF.

This clonotype showed up many times. The chain couples TRBV7-2 to TRBJ1-1, with D uncertain. V lost 4 bases to trimming and J lost 1 base, with 7 bases between them. This CDR3 has 13 amino acids. CDR1 and CDR2 (germline): SGHTA, FQGNSA. In DNA form, the CDR3 reads TGTGCCAGCAGCTCGACACCGAACACTGAAGCTTTCTTT. It encodes CASSSTPNTEAFF. Complete variable domain (other parts from reference TRBV7-2 and TRBJ1-1): GAGVSQSPSNKVTEKGKDVELRCDPISGHTALYWYRQSLGQGLEFLIYFQGNSAPDKSGLPSDRFSAERTGGSVSTLTIQRTQQEDSAVYLCASSSTPNTEAFFGQGTRLTVV.

This sequence joins TRBV25-1 and TRBJ2-5; 8 nucleotides agree with TRBD1. The end of the DNA fits TRBJ2-7 better, so the J call may be wrong. Germline V CDR1 and CDR2: MGHDK, SYGVNS. CDR3 length equals 13 residues. The CDR3 loop reads CASTRQGAYEQYF. As DNA, the CDR3 is TGTGCCAGCACGAGGCAGGGGGCGTACGAGCAGTACTTC.

About this clonotype: The junction departs from the called germline gene at one end, perhaps through a read error. The chain carries TRBV5-3 and TRBJ2-5; 8 nucleotides line up with TRBD1. Being an ORF, TRBV5-3 has a function that is uncertain. The CDR3 runs to 19 residues. The chain's CDR3 is CASSLFPGPGTGASDEQYF. CDR3 DNA: TGTGCCAGCAGCTTGTTCCCGGGACCCGGGACAGGCGCTTCCGATGAGCAGTACTTC.

This clonotype was recorded once. The V gene is TRBV6-2 or TRBV6-3, the J gene TRBJ2-1; D uncertain. V lost 0 bases, J lost 3 bases, and 12 bases lay in between. Germline CDR1 MNHEY, CDR2 SVGEGT. The CDR3 extends over 16 amino acids. The CDR3 region is CASSYSGRLDYNEQFF. CDR3 DNA: TGTGCCAGCAGTTACTCAGGACGGTTGGACTACAATGAGCAGTTCTTC.

V and J are TRBV6-4 and TRBJ2-5, with D perhaps TRBD1 (5 bases). The J call could be wrong; TRBJ2-1 is a better fit for the DNA end. Germline V lookup: CDR1 MRHNA, CDR2 SNTAGT. This CDR3 contains 12 residues. The CDR3 region has the DNA TGTGCCAGCAGTGACAATAGGGGTGAGCAGTTCTTC. This encodes CASSDNRGEQFF.

In regard to this clonotype: Just one base apart from a much larger clone, this may be a read error. CDR3 coding DNA: TGTGCCAGTTTCGGACAGGGGGTGATTTCCTACAATGAGCAGTTCTTC. Protein product: CASFGQGVISYNEQFF. The chain couples TRBV7-8 to TRBJ2-1, with TRBD1 identical over 10 bases. V lost 9 bases to trimming and J lost 1 base; unmatched junction nucleotides: 9. Germline assignment: CDR1 SGHVS and CDR2 FQNEAQ. The CDR3 spans 16 residues.

The chain combines TRBV7-2 with TRBJ2-1, with a weak D call TRBD1 (6 bases). Trimming removed 1 base at V and 13 bases at J, with 17 bases between. The CDR3 is 14 residues long. Germline values: CDR1 SGHTA, CDR2 FQGNSA. The CDR3 sequence: CASSLDSGVETQFF. In DNA form, the CDR3 reads TGTGCCAGCAGCTTAGATTCAGGGGTAGAGACCCAGTTCTTC.

This clonotype was observed once. The chain carries TRBV27 and TRBJ2-7; D is uncertain. This CDR3 contains 14 residues. CDR1 is MNHEY and CDR2 is SMNVEV in the germline V gene (reference sequence). Trimming shortened V by 5 bases and J by 1 base, and 12 bases separated the two germline ends. The CDR3 region has the DNA TGTGCCAGCAGTCCCTCCTCATTATCCTACGAGCAGTACTTC. Translation gives CASSPSSLSYEQYF.

This clonotype has a count of ten or more. The V gene is TRBV6-1, the J gene TRBJ2-3; weak D call: TRBD1 (5 bases). This CDR3 region has 13 residues. Germline V gene lookup returns CDR1 MNHNS and CDR2 SASEGT. V was pared by 10 bases and J by 6 bases, with 17 bases between. CDR3 bases: TGTGCCACCAGGGCCACCTTAGAGGATACGCAGTATTTT. This translates into CATRATLEDTQYF.